The next 31 T cell receptor beta chains were all read from a single sample in a study of cytomegalovirus exposure and HLA in healthy donors. The PCR ran on 60 Vbeta and 13 Jbeta primers. Using immunoSEQ multiplex PCR, the repertoire was profiled, and TCRdb retains in-frame clones only, with some absent. The sample has about 61,000 clones; about 89% are singletons. Sequencing was performed on PBMCs. These receptors were collected from a man aged 25-40 years in good health and CMV-seropositive.

The chain employs TRBV2 and TRBJ1-5; 10 bases match TRBD1. The V gene end was trimmed by 3 bases and the J gene end by 3 bases; junction bases not matched to a gene: 2. From germline, CDR1 is SNHLY and CDR2 FYNNEI. The CDR3 is made up of 15 amino acids. This CDR3 is CASSEDRGSNQPQHF. In DNA, the CDR3 is TGTGCCAGCAGTGAGGACAGGGGGTCCAATCAGCCCCAGCATTTT.

V is TRBV7-3 and J is TRBJ2-2; D might be TRBD1 (6 bases). The germline CDR1 and CDR2 sequences are SGHTA and FQGTGA. V dropped 0 bases and J dropped 7 bases, with 15 bases sitting between them. The CDR3 length is 16 residues. This chain's CDR3 is CASSLTGTRGNGELFF. The DNA of the CDR3 is TGTGCCAGCAGCTTAACAGGGACAAGAGGAAACGGGGAGCTGTTTTTT.

This clone has just a few counts. V is TRBV4-3 and J is TRBJ1-5, with D maybe TRBD1 (5 bases). Trimming removed 0 bases at V and 3 bases at J, with 12 bases between. Germline values: CDR1 LGHNA, CDR2 YSLEER. The CDR3 is 16 amino acids. CDR3 bases: TGCGCCAGCAGCCAAGATATGAACAGGTACAATCAGCCCCAGCATTTT. Protein sequence: CASSQDMNRYNQPQHF.

The chain recombines TRBV27 with TRBJ2-3; the match to TRBD2 covers 9 bases. V lost 4 bases to trimming and J lost 4 bases; unmatched junction nucleotides: 12. Germline CDR1 reads MNHEY; CDR2 reads SMNVEV (reference sequence). The CDR3 sequence is 17 residues long. Written as DNA, the CDR3 is TGTGCCAGCAGTTATTCCCTAGCGGGATCTCGGGCAGATACGCAGTATTTT. It specifies CASSYSLAGSRADTQYF.

The chain employs TRBV7-9 and TRBJ2-5, with a weak D call TRBD1 (5 bases). V dropped 2 bases and J dropped 5 bases, with 15 bases sitting between them. The CDR3 loop spans 15 amino acids. Per the germline V gene, CDR1 is SEHNR and CDR2 is FQNEAQ (reference sequence). The CDR3 loop is CASSLWLSRVETQYF. DNA of the CDR3: TGTGCCAGCAGCTTATGGTTGAGCAGGGTTGAGACCCAGTACTTC.

The chain combines TRBV9 with TRBJ2-4, with TRBD2 as a possible D gene (5 bases). CDR3 length: 16 amino acids. Deletions cut 4 bases from V and 0 bases from J, with 14 bases between. Per the germline V gene, CDR1 is SGDLS and CDR2 is YYNGEE. CDR3 in amino acids: CASSPAGGLAKNIQYF. CDR3 DNA: TGTGCCAGCAGCCCGGCCGGCGGGCTAGCCAAAAACATTCAGTACTTC. The full variable domain, completed using reference TRBV9 and TRBJ2-4, is DSGVTQTPKHLITATGQRVTLRCSPRSGDLSVYWYQQSLDQGLQFLIQYYNGEERAKGNILERFSAQQFPDLHSELNLSSLELGDSALYFCASSPAGGLAKNIQYFGAGTRLSVL.

This clone occurred a few times. The rearrangement joins TRBV6-4 to TRBJ1-5, with TRBD1 as a possible D gene (5 bases). CDR3 length: 13 residues. CDR1 and CDR2 (germline): MRHNA, SNTAGT. Trimming removed 6 bases from V and 5 bases from J, with 11 bases in between. CDR3 protein: CASSSQGHQPQHF. The CDR3 DNA sequence: TGTGCCAGCAGCTCTCAGGGCCATCAGCCCCAGCATTTT.

The chain's CDR3 is CASSLPPGDTQYF. The DNA of the CDR3 is TGTGCCAGCAGCTTACCCCCAGGAGATACGCAGTATTTT. The chain couples TRBV7-8 to TRBJ2-3; D not resolved. The CDR3 covers 13 residues. The germline V and J ends were trimmed by 2 bases and 5 bases, with 8 bases remaining between them. CDR1 and CDR2 (germline): SGHVS, FQNEAQ.

This sequence joins TRBV4-3 and TRBJ2-2; TRBD2 matches 8 bases. Germline CDR1 reads LGHNA; CDR2 reads YSLEER. The ends lost 0 bases at V and 1 base at J; junction bases unmatched: 7. This CDR3 spans 18 amino acids. As DNA, the CDR3 is TGCGCCAGCAGCCAAGATGGCCCGAGCGGGAGGAACACCGGGGAGCTGTTTTTT. Protein product: CASSQDGPSGRNTGELFF.

The genes are TRBV30 and TRBJ2-1, with D possibly being TRBD2 (5 bases). The CDR3 is 14 residues long. The ends were cut back, 4 bases at V and 0 bases at J, with 10 bases in the middle. Per the germline V gene, CDR1 is GTSNPN and CDR2 is SVGIG (reference sequence). DNA for the CDR3: TGTGCCTGGATTCACCGGGACTCCTACAATGAGCAGTTCTTC. This encodes CAWIHRDSYNEQFF.

Regarding this clone: At one of its ends the junction is not consistent with the germline gene, which may arise from a read error. The rearrangement links TRBV30 to TRBJ1-6; D is perhaps TRBD1 (5 bases). Germline-derived CDR1 and CDR2 are GTSNPN and SVGIG (reference sequence). The CDR3 has 13 amino acids. Here the CDR3 reads CAWSANRNSPPHF. The CDR3 region has the DNA TGTGCCTGGAGTGCCAACAGGAATTCACCCCCCCACTTT.

This chain uses TRBV6-1 with TRBJ1-6, with 10 nucleotides matching TRBD1. The V and J ends lost 4 bases and 0 bases, in that order; junction bases with no gene match: 6. Looked up from germline, CDR1 is MNHNS and CDR2 is SASEGT. This CDR3 comprises 18 residues. The CDR3 region is CASSAGTGAFSYNSPLHF. DNA of the CDR3: TGTGCCAGCAGTGCAGGGACAGGGGCTTTCTCCTATAATTCACCCCTCCACTTT.

The chain recombines TRBV5-5 with TRBJ1-2; TRBD1 matches 9 bases. From germline, CDR1 is SGHKS and CDR2 YYEKEE (reference sequence). There are 13 residues in the CDR3. V was pared by 4 bases and J by 6 bases, with 4 bases of the junction left unmatched. CDR3 nucleotides: TGTGCCAGCAGCCTACAGGGGGCGCATGGCTACACCTTC. Its translation is CASSLQGAHGYTF.

The chain uses TRBV7-2 and TRBJ2-7; 7 nucleotides line up with TRBD1. Looked up from germline, CDR1 is SGHTA and CDR2 is FQGNSA. V lost 6 bases to trimming and J lost 6 bases; unmatched junction nucleotides: 5. This CDR3 comprises 12 residues. DNA of the CDR3: TGTGCCAGCAGTTATACAGGGGTCGAGCAGTACTTC. The encoded protein is CASSYTGVEQYF.

CDR3: CASSTPTGEEEQYF. The CDR3 nucleotides are TGTGCCAGCAGTACCCCGACAGGGGAGGAGGAGCAGTACTTC. The chain combines TRBV6-6 with TRBJ2-7; TRBD1 matches 8 bases. The J segment lost 7 bases and the V segment lost 5 bases, leaving 10 bases of the junction unmatched. CDR3 size: 14 residues. Germline CDR1 MNHNY, CDR2 SVGAGI (reference sequence).

DNA for the CDR3: TGCGCCAGCAGCCACCTACCAGTTGGTGGAAGCGGCTACGAGCAGTACTTC. Its translation is CASSHLPVGGSGYEQYF. This chain joins TRBV4-3 and TRBJ2-7; TRBD2 might be the D (5 bases). The CDR3 has 17 amino acids. Looked up from germline, CDR1 is LGHNA and CDR2 is YSLEER. V lost 3 bases to trimming and J lost 3 bases, with 21 bases between them.

The rearrangement uses TRBV30 and TRBJ2-6; weak D call: TRBD2 (5 bases). Looked up from germline, CDR1 is GTSNPN and CDR2 is SVGIG (reference sequence). Trimming cost V 3 bases and J 2 bases, with 11 bases left between them. The CDR3 length is 15 residues. The CDR3 DNA follows: TGTGCCTGGAGGAGAGGGCGCGCTGGGGCCAACGTCCTGACTTTC. Translating gives CAWRRGRAGANVLTF. The full variable domain, in which reference TRBV30 and TRBJ2-6 provide the parts outside the CDR3, is SQTIHQWPATLVQPVGSPLSLECTVEGTSNPNLYWYRQAAGRGLQLLFYSVGIGQISSEVPQNLSASRPQDRQFILSSKKLLLSDSGFYLCAWRRGRAGANVLTFGAGSRLTVL.

The chain carries TRBV5-1 and TRBJ2-1, with 8 positions matching TRBD2. After removal of 4 bases from V and 8 bases from J, the junction contained 5 bases not matched to a gene. Germline V lookup: CDR1 SGHRS, CDR2 YFSETQ. The CDR3 extends over 13 amino acids. CDR3 DNA sequence: TGCGCCAGCAGCCCCGGGACTAGAGATGAGCAGTTCTTC. Amino acid sequence: CASSPGTRDEQFF.

The chain joins TRBV28 to TRBJ1-2; 8 positions agree with TRBD1. The germline gives CDR1 MDHEN, CDR2 SYDVKM. The CDR3 is 15 residues long. J gave up 8 bases and V 2 bases, and 10 bases lay outside the gene matches. The DNA of the CDR3 is TGTGCCAGCAGTTTAGGAGGTACAGGGGGTCGAGGCTACACCTTC. This codes for CASSLGGTGGRGYTF.

The chain recombines TRBV6-5 with TRBJ2-1, with TRBD2 matching 14 bases. Germline trimming cut 10 bases from V and 7 bases from J; bases unmatched to any gene: 9. CDR3 length: 15 amino acids. Looked up from germline, CDR1 is MNHEY and CDR2 is SVGAGI. CDR3 residues: CATIRLAGGRNEQFF. The CDR3 nucleotides read TGTGCCACCATTAGACTAGCGGGAGGGCGGAATGAGCAGTTCTTC.

The genes are TRBV7-6 and TRBJ2-7; TRBD2 matches at 14 bases. CDR3 length equals 16 residues. After removal of 4 bases from V and 6 bases from J, the junction contained 8 bases not matched to a gene. CDR1 and CDR2 from the germline V gene are SGHVS and FNYEAQ. DNA for the CDR3: TGTGCCAGCAGCTGGGGGACTAGCGGGAGTTCGCCCGAGCAGTACTTC. It yields the protein CASSWGTSGSSPEQYF.

The chain links TRBV7-6 to TRBJ2-7; tentative D call: TRBD1 (5 bases). V lost 1 base and J 1 base, leaving 8 bases between the germline ends. The CDR3 covers 14 residues. Germline V lookup: CDR1 SGHVS, CDR2 FNYEAQ. The CDR3 reads CASSLGGESYEQYF. For the CDR3, the DNA is TGTGCCAGCAGCTTAGGGGGCGAGTCCTACGAGCAGTACTTC.

The rearrangement joins TRBV2 to TRBJ1-5; D gene uncertain. Looked up from germline, CDR1 is SNHLY and CDR2 is FYNNEI. V was shortened by 6 bases and J by 2 bases, with 8 bases between the two germline ends. The CDR3 is 13 amino acids. CDR3 in DNA: TGTGCCAGCAGGGATGAGGGCAATCAGCCCCAGCATTTT. Encoded protein: CASRDEGNQPQHF.

V is TRBV15 and J is TRBJ2-7; D might be TRBD1 (5 bases). V was shortened by 0 bases and J by 3 bases, with 9 bases between the two germline ends. CDR1 is LNHNV and CDR2 is YYDKDF in the germline V gene (reference sequence). The CDR3 sequence is 14 residues long. The CDR3: CATSRDYQGYEQYF. DNA of the CDR3: TGTGCCACCAGCAGAGATTACCAGGGCTACGAGCAGTACTTC.

This chain uses TRBV7-3 with TRBJ2-7; TRBD1 matches 8 bases. The CDR3 is 13 residues long. Germline V gene lookup returns CDR1 SGHTA and CDR2 FQGTGA. V lost 4 bases, J lost 5 bases, and 4 bases stayed unmatched. CDR3 region: CASSSTGVDEQYF. CDR3 DNA sequence: TGTGCCAGCAGCTCGACAGGGGTTGACGAGCAGTACTTC.

The chain joins TRBV28 to TRBJ1-4; 7 nucleotides align to TRBD1. Germline CDR1 is MDHEN and CDR2 is SYDVKM. The CDR3 has 13 residues. V lost 11 bases and J lost 3; bases outside the gene matches: 6. CDR3 amino acids: CAGLDRANEKLFF. The CDR3 region has the DNA TGTGCCGGTCTAGACAGGGCTAATGAAAAACTGTTTTTT.

The chain couples TRBV7-6 to TRBJ2-1; 12 bases fit TRBD2. Germline assignment: CDR1 SGHVS and CDR2 FNYEAQ. The V and J ends lost 3 bases and 5 bases, in that order; junction bases with no gene match: 11. CDR3 length: 18 residues. Written as DNA, the CDR3 is TGTGCCAGCAGCTTCAGGACTAGCGGGATAGAGCTGGACAATGAGCAGTTCTTC. Translation: CASSFRTSGIELDNEQFF. The full variable domain, with the rest looked up from reference TRBV7-6 and TRBJ2-1, is GAGVSQSPRYKVTKRGQDVALRCDPISGHVSLYWYRQALGQGPEFLTYFNYEAQQDKSGLPNDRFSAERPEGSISTLTIQRTEQRDSAMYRCASSFRTSGIELDNEQFFGPGTRLTVL.

The chain couples TRBV6-5 to TRBJ1-1, with a possible D match to TRBD1 (5 bases). CDR3 length: 15 residues. Trimming removed 0 bases at V and 9 bases at J, with 17 bases between. Germline assignment: CDR1 MNHEY and CDR2 SVGAGI. CDR3 coding DNA: TGTGCCAGCAGTTACTCGGGGTCAGGGAACTGGAAAGCTTTCTTT. It specifies CASSYSGSGNWKAFF.

In its sample, this clone was seen once. This rearrangement joins TRBV29-1 to TRBJ2-1; 7 nucleotides match TRBD2. There are 13 residues in the CDR3. Germline assignment: CDR1 SQVTM and CDR2 ANQGSEA. Trimming cost V 4 bases and J 7 bases; bases outside gene matches: 7. The CDR3 DNA follows: TGCAGCGTTGGAGAGCGGGGAGCTAATGAGCAGTTCTTC. It yields the protein CSVGERGANEQFF.

The chain uses TRBV19 and TRBJ1-1; possibly TRBD1 for D (5 bases). CDR1 and CDR2 from the germline V gene are LNHDA and SQIVND (reference sequence). This CDR3 is built from 14 residues. Between the trimmed V and J ends, which lost 6 bases and 0 bases, there was a span of 11 bases. The CDR3 DNA follows: TGTGCCAGTAGCCAACAGGCTATGAACACTGAAGCTTTCTTT. Encoded protein: CASSQQAMNTEAFF.

This chain joins TRBV2 and TRBJ1-2; the match to TRBD1 covers 7 bases. In germline, CDR1 is SNHLY, CDR2 FYNNEI. The CDR3 has 13 residues. The J segment lost 2 bases and the V segment lost 5 bases, leaving 2 bases of the junction unmatched. DNA of the CDR3: TGTGCCAGCAGTTCACAGGGGAACTATGGCTACACCTTC. Amino acids: CASSSQGNYGYTF.